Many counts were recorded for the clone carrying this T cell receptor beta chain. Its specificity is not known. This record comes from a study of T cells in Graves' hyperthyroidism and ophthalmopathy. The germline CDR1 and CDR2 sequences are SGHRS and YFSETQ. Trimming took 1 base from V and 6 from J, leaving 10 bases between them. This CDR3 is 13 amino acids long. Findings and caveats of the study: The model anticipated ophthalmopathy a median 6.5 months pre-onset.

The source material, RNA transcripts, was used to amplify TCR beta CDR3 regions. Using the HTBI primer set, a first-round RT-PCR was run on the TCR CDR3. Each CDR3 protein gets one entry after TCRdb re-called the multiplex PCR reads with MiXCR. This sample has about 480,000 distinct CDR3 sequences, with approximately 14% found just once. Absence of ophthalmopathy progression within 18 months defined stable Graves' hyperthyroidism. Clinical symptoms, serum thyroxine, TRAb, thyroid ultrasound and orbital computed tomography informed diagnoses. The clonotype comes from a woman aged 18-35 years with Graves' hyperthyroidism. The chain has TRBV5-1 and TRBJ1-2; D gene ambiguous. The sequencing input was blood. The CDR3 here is CASSLRSLDGYTF. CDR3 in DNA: TGCGCCAGCAGCTTGCGAAGTCTGGATGGCTACACCTTC.